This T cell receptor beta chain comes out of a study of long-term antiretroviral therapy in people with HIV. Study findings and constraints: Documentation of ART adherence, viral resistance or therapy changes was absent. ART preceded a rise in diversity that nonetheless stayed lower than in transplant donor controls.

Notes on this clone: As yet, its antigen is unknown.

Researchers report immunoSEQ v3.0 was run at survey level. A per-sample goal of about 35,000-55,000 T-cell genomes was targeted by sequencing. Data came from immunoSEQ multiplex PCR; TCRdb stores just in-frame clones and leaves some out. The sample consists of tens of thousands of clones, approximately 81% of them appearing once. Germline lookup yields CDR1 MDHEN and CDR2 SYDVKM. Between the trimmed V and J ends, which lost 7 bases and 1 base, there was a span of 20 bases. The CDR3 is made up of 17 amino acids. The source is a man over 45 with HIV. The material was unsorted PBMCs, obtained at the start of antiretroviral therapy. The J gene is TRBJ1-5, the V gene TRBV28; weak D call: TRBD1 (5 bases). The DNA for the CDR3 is TGTGCCAGCACCGACCCGGGGGAAGGGGAAAGCAATCAGCCCCAGCATTTT. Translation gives CASTDPGEGESNQPQHF.